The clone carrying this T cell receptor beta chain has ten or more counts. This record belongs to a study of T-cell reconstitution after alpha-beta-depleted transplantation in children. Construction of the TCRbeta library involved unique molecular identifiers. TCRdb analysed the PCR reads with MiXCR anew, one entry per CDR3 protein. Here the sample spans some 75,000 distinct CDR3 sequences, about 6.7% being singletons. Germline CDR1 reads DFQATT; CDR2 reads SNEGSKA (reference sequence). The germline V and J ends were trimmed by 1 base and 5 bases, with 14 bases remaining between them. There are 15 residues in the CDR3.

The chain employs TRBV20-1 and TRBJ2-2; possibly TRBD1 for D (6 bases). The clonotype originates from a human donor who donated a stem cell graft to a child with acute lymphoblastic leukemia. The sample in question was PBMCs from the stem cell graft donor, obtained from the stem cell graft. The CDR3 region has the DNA TGCAGTGCTAGAGGGGGGCTAAGAAAAACCGGGGAGCTGTTTTTT. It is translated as CSARGGLRKTGELFF.